This passage covers 24 T cell receptor beta chains from one sample sequenced in a study of blood T cells in healthy people across ages. Through a sample-barcoded 5' primer and a J-beta primer mix, a second PCR was run for about 6 to 11 cycles. From the 5' RACE reads, TCRdb called clonotypes with MiXCR, one entry per CDR3 protein. The top ten hold approximately 51% of the sample, which has 380,000 or so distinct CDR3 sequences, roughly half seen once. Sequencing input: blood. The receptors stem from a man aged 55 to 69 in good health.

This clonotype showed up just a few times. The CDR3 nucleotides are TGTGCCTGGAGTGTAAAGGTAGAGGACTACACCTTC. Translating gives CAWSVKVEDYTF. The chain joins TRBV30 to TRBJ1-2; D is uncertain. This CDR3 has 12 residues. Germline V gene data show CDR1 as GTSNPN and CDR2 as SVGIG (reference sequence). The V end lost 0 bases, the J end lost 10 bases, and 12 bases lay between the germline ends.

This clonotype was observed a handful of times. V and J are TRBV7-2 and TRBJ2-5; TRBD2 aligns across 7 bases. The CDR3 spans 15 residues. The V and J ends lost 1 base and 4 bases, in that order; junction bases with no gene match: 6. From germline, CDR1 is SGHTA and CDR2 FQGNSA. The CDR3 is CASSLVWGGGETQYF. Here the CDR3 DNA reads TGTGCCAGCAGCTTAGTATGGGGGGGAGGAGAGACCCAGTACTTC. The variable domain in full, completed from reference TRBV7-2 and TRBJ2-5, reads GAGVSQSPSNKVTEKGKDVELRCDPISGHTALYWYRQSLGQGLEFLIYFQGNSAPDKSGLPSDRFSAERTGGSVSTLTIQRTQQEDSAVYLCASSLVWGGGETQYFGPGTRLLVL.

This clonotype was detected a few times. The chain couples TRBV5-1 to TRBJ2-7; D unclear. Trimming stripped 8 bases from V and 1 base from J, with 16 bases between. Germline CDR1 is SGHRS and CDR2 is YFSETQ. This CDR3 contains 14 residues. The DNA for the CDR3 is TGCGCCAGTGTTCCCGGGCCCCAGTCCTACGAGCAGTACTTC. It is translated as CASVPGPQSYEQYF.

The chain combines TRBV7-3 with TRBJ1-1; tentative D call: TRBD1 (5 bases). V was clipped by 5 bases and J by 1 base, with 11 bases between them. Germline-derived CDR1 and CDR2 are SGHTA and FQGTGA. This CDR3 comprises 14 residues. DNA of the CDR3: TGTGCCAGCAGCCCCCCGGGGGGGAACACTGAAGCTTTCTTT. Protein: CASSPPGGNTEAFF.

V usage is TRBV5-1 and J usage is TRBJ2-3; D ambiguous. V was shortened by 2 bases and J by 6 bases, with 10 bases between the two germline ends. CDR3 length: 13 residues. Germline CDR1 is SGHRS and CDR2 is YFSETQ. The CDR3 loop reads CASSFSPDDTQYF. As DNA, the CDR3 is TGCGCCAGCAGCTTCTCACCGGACGATACGCAGTATTTT.

This chain connects TRBV15 to TRBJ2-3, with D tentatively TRBD2 (7 bases). The V end lost 0 bases, the J end lost 3 bases, and 16 bases lay between the germline ends. CDR1 and CDR2 (germline): LNHNV, YYDKDF (reference sequence). This CDR3 comprises 17 residues. For the CDR3, the DNA is TGTGCCACCAGCAGAGATGGGGGCGGGAGAGTTACAGATACGCAGTATTTT. Its protein product is CATSRDGGGRVTDTQYF.

V and J are TRBV19 and TRBJ2-6; the match to TRBD1 covers 12 bases. Germline trimming cut 4 bases from V and 0 bases from J; bases unmatched to any gene: 10. This CDR3 region has 20 residues. Germline V gene data show CDR1 as LNHDA and CDR2 as SQIVND (reference sequence). CDR3 amino acids: CASSTKKTGQGASGANVLTF. In DNA form, the CDR3 reads TGTGCCAGTAGTACGAAAAAGACGGGACAGGGGGCCTCTGGGGCCAACGTCCTGACTTTC.

The chain employs TRBV2 and TRBJ2-3; 7 nucleotides line up with TRBD1. CDR1 is SNHLY and CDR2 is FYNNEI in the germline V gene. Trimming at V came to 6 bases and at J to 1 base, leaving 7 bases not matched to a gene. This CDR3 contains 15 residues. The CDR3 DNA is TGTGCCAGCAGAGACCAGGGGGTTGGCACAGATACGCAGTATTTT. Translated: CASRDQGVGTDTQYF.

A single count supports this clonotype. This chain joins TRBV18 and TRBJ1-2, with 7 bases lining up with TRBD1. The CDR3 loop spans 14 amino acids. CDR1 KGHSH and CDR2 LQKENI come from the germline V gene. V dropped 4 bases and J dropped 3; count of bases not matched to a gene: 5. CDR3 sequence: CASSRSGTDYGYTF. In DNA form, the CDR3 reads TGTGCCAGCTCACGGTCCGGGACAGACTATGGCTACACCTTC.

The rearrangement uses TRBV7-8 and TRBJ2-7; no clear D. Germline CDR1 reads SGHVS; CDR2 reads FQNEAQ. The CDR3 has 14 amino acids. Trimming removed 5 bases at V and 2 bases at J, with 13 bases between. The CDR3 DNA sequence: TGTGCCAGCAGCCAAACCGATAGTACCTACGAGCAGTACTTC. It specifies CASSQTDSTYEQYF.

V gene TRBV6-5 combines with J gene TRBJ2-5; 10 nucleotides agree with TRBD2. In germline, CDR1 is MNHEY, CDR2 SVGAGI. With V trimmed by 5 bases and J by 4 bases, 10 bases remained unmatched. The CDR3 contains 16 residues. The CDR3 DNA reads TGTGCCAGCAGTCCGAGGACTAGCGGAAAGGGAGAGACCCAGTACTTC. The encoded protein is CASSPRTSGKGETQYF.

The chain employs TRBV7-8 and TRBJ1-1; D unclear. Germline CDR1 SGHVS, CDR2 FQNEAQ. V lost 0 bases to trimming and J lost 6 bases, with 5 bases between them. The CDR3 covers 12 residues. Written as DNA, the CDR3 is TGTGCCAGCAGCTTAGCTCCGCCTGAAGCTTTCTTT. Translating it yields CASSLAPPEAFF.

As for this clonotype: This clone may be a read error of a much larger clone one base away. The chain couples TRBV12-3 or TRBV12-4 to TRBJ2-4, with TRBD1 identical over 8 bases. The V gene end was trimmed by 5 bases and the J gene end by 7 bases; junction bases not matched to a gene: 13. The CDR3 totals 16 residues. The CDR3 bases are TGTGCCAGCAGTAGGGGACAGGATTTTGTCAATAACATTCAGTACTTC. Translation: CASSRGQDFVNNIQYF.

This clonotype was found once. The chain employs TRBV5-4 and TRBJ2-1, with 8 bases fitting TRBD1. In germline, CDR1 is SGHNT, CDR2 YYREEE (reference sequence). The CDR3 is 16 amino acids. J lost 0 bases, V lost 1 base, and 3 bases had no gene match. The CDR3, as DNA: TGTGCCAGCAGCTTGACCGGGACAGGCTCCTACAATGAGCAGTTCTTC. This codes for CASSLTGTGSYNEQFF.

The count of this clonotype is one. The V and J genes are TRBV7-9 and TRBJ1-1; D is perhaps TRBD1 (5 bases). This CDR3 has 11 residues. Germline V gene sequence: CDR1 SEHNR, CDR2 FQNEAQ (reference sequence). The chain's CDR3 is CAARRDPEAFF. CDR3 in DNA: TGTGCGGCACGCAGGGATCCTGAAGCTTTCTTT.

The chain carries TRBV7-2 and TRBJ2-5; TRBD2 aligns across 7 bases. V dropped 4 bases and J dropped 4; count of bases not matched to a gene: 6. Germline V gene data show CDR1 as SGHTA and CDR2 as FQGNSA. The CDR3 is made up of 14 amino acids. CDR3 in DNA: TGTGCCAGCAGCTGGGGGGGGAGGGGAGAGACCCAGTACTTC. It codes for CASSWGGRGETQYF.

This clonotype turned up a few times. The rearrangement links TRBV27 to TRBJ2-3; 13 positions match TRBD2. The CDR3 loop spans 20 amino acids. After removal of 4 bases from V and 3 bases from J, the junction contained 16 bases not matched to a gene. Germline V gives CDR1 MNHEY, CDR2 SMNVEV (reference sequence). The CDR3, as DNA: TGTGCCAGCAGTTGGGGGCTTCAGGGACTAGCGGGAATTAAAACAGATACGCAGTATTTT. It encodes CASSWGLQGLAGIKTDTQYF.

The chain combines TRBV7-2 with TRBJ2-3, with 8 nucleotides matching TRBD2. Germline CDR1 is SGHTA and CDR2 is FQGNSA. The V gene end was trimmed by 7 bases and the J gene end by 10 bases; junction bases not matched to a gene: 13. CDR3 length: 14 residues. DNA for the CDR3: TGTGCCAGCATCCAATCCTCGACCGGGGGGGCGCAGTATTTT. Encoded protein: CASIQSSTGGAQYF.

On this clonotype: It may be a read error: a sequence one base away is much more abundant. The chain uses TRBV2 and TRBJ2-3, with TRBD2 identical over 8 bases. This CDR3 is built from 15 residues. Germline CDR1 and CDR2: SNHLY and FYNNEI. The CDR3 DNA sequence: TGTGCCAGCAGTGAAGTCCGGACTAGCACAGATGCGCAGTATTTT. It is translated as CASSEVRTSTDAQYF.

V and J are TRBV21-1 and TRBJ2-7; the D segment call TRBD2 is taken from the table without a DNA check. TRBV21-1 is termed a pseudogene. The CDR3 totals 16 residues. CDR3 amino acids: CASSTGTSGSMYEQYF. The CDR3 DNA reads as TGTGCCAGCAGCACCGGGACTAGCGGGAGTATGTACGAGCAGTACTTC.

With regard to this clonotype: One junction end does not reproduce the germline sequence, and a read error may be involved. This chain links TRBV28 with TRBJ2-1; a weak D match, TRBD1 (6 bases). Germline-derived CDR1 and CDR2 are MDHEN and SYDVKM. The CDR3 extends over 15 amino acids. As DNA, the CDR3 is TGTGCCAGCAGGGGAGACAGGATTTCCTACAAGGAGCAGTTCTTC. Its translation: CASRGDRISYKEQFF.

This chain links TRBV4-3 with TRBJ2-5, with a possible D match to TRBD2 (5 bases). Trimming removed 0 bases at V and 2 bases at J, with 13 bases between. Germline V lookup: CDR1 LGHNA, CDR2 YSLEER. The CDR3 runs to 16 residues. CDR3 nucleotide sequence: TGCGCCAGCAGCCAAGAGGCTAGCAGCCTACAAGAGACCCAGTACTTC. Translation: CASSQEASSLQETQYF.

The chain uses TRBV4-1 and TRBJ2-6, with unresolved D. Trimming pared 0 bases from V and 2 bases from J, leaving 11 bases between. Per the germline V gene, CDR1 is MGHRA and CDR2 is YSYEKL. The length of the CDR3 is 17 residues. The DNA of the CDR3 is TGCGCCAGCAGCCAAGAGGAAGGGCGGACTGGGGCCAACGTCCTGACTTTC. Protein: CASSQEEGRTGANVLTF.

This clonotype was picked up one time. CDR3 nucleotide sequence: TGCGCCAGCAGCCAGACAGGGGTAACCTACAATGAGCAGTTCTTC. Its protein is CASSQTGVTYNEQFF. This chain joins TRBV5-1 and TRBJ2-1; 8 positions match TRBD1. J gave up 2 bases and V 4 bases, and 5 bases lay outside the gene matches. Germline values: CDR1 SGHRS, CDR2 YFSETQ. CDR3 length equals 15 residues.